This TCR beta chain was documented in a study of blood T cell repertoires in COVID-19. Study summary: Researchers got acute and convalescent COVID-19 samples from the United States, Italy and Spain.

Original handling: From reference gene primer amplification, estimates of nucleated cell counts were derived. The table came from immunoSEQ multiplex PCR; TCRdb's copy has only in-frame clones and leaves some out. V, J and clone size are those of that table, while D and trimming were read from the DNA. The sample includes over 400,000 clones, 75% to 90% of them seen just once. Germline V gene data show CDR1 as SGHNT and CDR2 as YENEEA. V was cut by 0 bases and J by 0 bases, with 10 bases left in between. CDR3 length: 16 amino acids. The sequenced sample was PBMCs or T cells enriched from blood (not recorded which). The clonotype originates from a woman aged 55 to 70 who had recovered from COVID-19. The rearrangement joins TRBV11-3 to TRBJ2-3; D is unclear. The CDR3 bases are TGTGCCAGCAGCTTAGAGTTCTTTTCGAGCACAGATACGCAGTATTTT. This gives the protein CASSLEFFSSTDTQYF.